This T cell receptor beta chain was recovered during a study of control samples from healthy donors and cancer patients. Sequencing was performed with immunoSEQ multiplex PCR; in TCRdb, only in-frame clones are kept and a portion is missing. Here the sample spans 150,000 to 180,000 clones, over 85% being singletons. The origin of this receptor is a man between 35 and 55 years old in good health. The sample taken for sequencing was blood.

CDR3 protein: CASSLVTGTGELFF. DNA of the CDR3: TGTGCCAGCAGCTTAGTAACGGGGACCGGGGAGCTGTTTTTT. The chain has TRBV7-9 and TRBJ2-2; perhaps TRBD2 as D (5 bases). V was cut by 1 base and J by 5 bases, with 8 bases left in between. CDR3 length equals 14 residues. Germline loops: CDR1 SEHNR, CDR2 FQNEAQ (reference sequence).